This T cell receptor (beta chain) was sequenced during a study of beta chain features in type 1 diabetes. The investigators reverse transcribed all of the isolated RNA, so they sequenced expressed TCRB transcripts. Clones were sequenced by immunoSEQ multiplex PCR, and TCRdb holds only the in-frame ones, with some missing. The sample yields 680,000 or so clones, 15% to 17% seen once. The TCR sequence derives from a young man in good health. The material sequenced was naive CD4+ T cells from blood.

CDR3 nucleotide sequence: TGTGCCAGCAGTTCCCGACACAGAACAGGATGGACTGAAGCTTTCTTT. It codes for CASSSRHRTGWTEAFF. This chain connects TRBV6-5 to TRBJ1-1; D perhaps matches TRBD1 (5 bases). The ends were cut back, 4 bases at V and 5 bases at J, with 20 bases in the middle. Germline CDR1 MNHEY, CDR2 SVGAGI. The CDR3 sequence is 16 residues long.